Presented here are 18 T cell receptor beta chains from one specimen sequenced in a study of lung T cells in sarcoidosis with Löfgren's syndrome. In TCRdb, the reads were re-called with MiXCR into one record per CDR3 protein. Altogether roughly 19,000 distinct CDR3 sequences are present, 20% to 25% being singletons, with the ten largest covering over 4%. Source material: CD4+ T cells from PBMCs. Receptors originate from a human donor with sarcoidosis (Löfgren's syndrome or another form), or a control subject (not recorded which).

The sample holds many counts of this clonotype. The chain is built from TRBV5-1 and TRBJ1-4; D perhaps matches TRBD1 (5 bases). The CDR3 loop spans 16 amino acids. Looked up from germline, CDR1 is SGHRS and CDR2 is YFSETQ. The V end lost 0 bases, the J end lost 0 bases, and 9 bases lay between the germline ends. CDR3 residues: CASSLDRGTTNEKLFF. The CDR3, as DNA: TGCGCCAGCAGCTTGGATCGGGGGACAACTAATGAAAAACTGTTTTTT.

This clonotype occurred a few times. V usage is TRBV19 and J usage is TRBJ1-5; TRBD1 matches at 7 bases. With V trimmed by 5 bases and J by 4 bases, 5 bases remained unmatched. CDR3 length equals 14 residues. CDR1 LNHDA and CDR2 SQIVND come from the germline V gene (reference sequence). This chain's CDR3 is CASSRTGNNQPQHF. CDR3 sequence (DNA): TGTGCCAGTAGTCGGACAGGTAATAATCAGCCCCAGCATTTT. Looking up the rest from reference TRBV19 and TRBJ1-5 gives the full variable domain: DGGITQSPKYLFRKEGQNVTLSCEQNLNHDAMYWYRQDPGQGLRLIYYSQIVNDFQKGDIAEGYSVSREKKESFPLTVTSAQKNPTAFYLCASSRTGNNQPQHFGDGTRLSIL.

This clonotype appeared many times. This chain connects TRBV9 to TRBJ2-5; the D gene could be TRBD1 or TRBD2 (5 bases each). The CDR3 consists of 15 residues. The V end was cut by 0 bases, the J end by 4 bases, with 13 bases between. Germline V gives CDR1 SGDLS, CDR2 YYNGEE. This CDR3 reads CASSVEGPAAETQYF. The CDR3, as DNA: TGTGCCAGCAGCGTAGAGGGACCAGCTGCAGAGACCCAGTACTTC.

This clonotype was recorded many times. The chain recombines TRBV5-1 with TRBJ1-1, with D possibly TRBD1 on 6 matching bases. This CDR3 is 16 amino acids long. Germline V gives CDR1 SGHRS, CDR2 YFSETQ. The germline V and J ends were trimmed by 0 bases and 0 bases, with 12 bases remaining between them. This CDR3 is CASSLAAGTMNTEAFF. The CDR3 DNA sequence: TGCGCCAGCAGCTTGGCCGCAGGGACAATGAACACTGAAGCTTTCTTT.

In this sample, this clonotype turned up many times. This chain connects TRBV19 to TRBJ1-3, with 9 bases aligning to TRBD1. The CDR3 contains 15 residues. Per the germline V gene, CDR1 is LNHDA and CDR2 is SQIVND (reference sequence). With V trimmed by 5 bases and J by 2 bases, 4 bases remained unmatched. CDR3 sequence: CASSPGQGTGNTIYF. DNA of the CDR3: TGTGCCAGTAGTCCCGGACAGGGGACTGGAAACACCATATATTTT.

The gene calls are TRBV28 and TRBJ1-2; D is undetermined. V was pared by 2 bases and J by 7 bases, with 11 bases between. Germline lookup yields CDR1 MDHEN and CDR2 SYDVKM. CDR3 length equals 13 residues. The CDR3 here is CASSLVQSIGYTF. In DNA, the CDR3 is TGTGCCAGCAGTTTAGTACAAAGTATTGGCTACACCTTC.

This clonotype is medium-sized by share. V usage is TRBV5-1 and J usage is TRBJ1-1; no firm D call. Germline CDR1 SGHRS, CDR2 YFSETQ. CDR3 length equals 17 residues. V lost 0 bases and J 2 bases, leaving 17 bases between the germline ends. The CDR3 region is CASSLEFGELVNTEAFF. The CDR3 DNA is TGCGCCAGCAGCTTGGAATTTGGGGAATTGGTTAACACTGAAGCTTTCTTT.

On this clonotype: At one boundary the junction diverges from the germline segment, which might be a read error. The V gene is TRBV28, the J gene TRBJ2-1, with 7 bases that match TRBD2. Germline V gene sequence: CDR1 MDHEN, CDR2 SYDVKM. The CDR3 contains 18 residues. The CDR3 nucleotides read TGTGCCAGCAGTTCCCAGGGACTAACGGGAGATTTTGTCTATGAGCAGTCCTTC. This gives the protein CASSSQGLTGDFVYEQSF.

This clonotype is categorized as medium-sized. The chain carries TRBV7-2 and TRBJ1-5; no reliable D call. Deletions cut 1 base from V and 4 bases from J, with 11 bases between. Germline V gene lookup returns CDR1 SGHTA and CDR2 FQGNSA. The CDR3 covers 15 residues. In nucleotides, the CDR3 is TGTGCCAGCAGCTTAGTGGGAGGGCAGAATCAGCCCCAGCATTTT. Its translation is CASSLVGGQNQPQHF.

About this clonotype itself: A much bigger clone sits one base away, suggesting this may be a read error. The V gene is TRBV10-3, the J gene TRBJ2-7; D uncertain. This CDR3 spans 15 amino acids. Trimming took off 0 bases at V and 2 bases at J, with 11 bases between the two ends. Germline-derived CDR1 and CDR2 are ENHRY and SYGVKD. CDR3 residues: CAISESERSTYEQYF. Here the CDR3 DNA reads TGTGCCATCAGTGAGTCAGAAAGAAGCACCTACGAGCAGTACTTC.

This clonotype is termed medium-sized. The chain links TRBV20-1 to TRBJ2-1; possibly TRBD1 or TRBD2 for D (5 bases each). Trimming took 2 bases from V and 3 from J, leaving 11 bases between them. The CDR3 is 14 residues long. Looked up from germline, CDR1 is DFQATT and CDR2 is SNEGSKA (reference sequence). The CDR3 sequence: CSARQGAGYNEQFF. The CDR3 DNA sequence: TGCAGTGCTAGACAGGGTGCGGGCTACAATGAGCAGTTCTTC.

In its sample, this clonotype was seen many times. The chain recombines TRBV5-1 with TRBJ2-1; D unclear. V was shortened by 8 bases and J by 7 bases, with 13 bases between the two germline ends. Germline V gene data show CDR1 as SGHRS and CDR2 as YFSETQ. The CDR3 extends over 12 amino acids. As DNA, the CDR3 is TGCGCCAGTTCACTTCAGGAGAATGAGCAGTTCTTC. It yields the protein CASSLQENEQFF. The full variable domain, completed using reference TRBV5-1 and TRBJ2-1, is KAGVTQTPRYLIKTRGQQVTLSCSPISGHRSVSWYQQTPGQGLQFLFEYFSETQRNKGNFPGRFSGRQFSNSRSEMNVSTLELGDSALYLCASSLQENEQFFGPGTRLTVL.

The genes are TRBV3-1 and TRBJ2-2; D not resolved. Germline V lookup: CDR1 LGHDT, CDR2 YNNKEL (reference sequence). The CDR3 is 15 residues long. Trimming removed 6 bases at V and 7 bases at J, with 18 bases between. CDR3: CASRPRVALSGELFF. The DNA for the CDR3 is TGTGCCAGCAGACCCCGGGTGGCCCTGAGCGGGGAGCTGTTTTTT.

This clonotype was seen many times. The chain combines TRBV5-1 with TRBJ2-1; 10 bases fit TRBD2. The junction had 1 base not matched to a gene; V was cut back by 2 bases and J by 5 bases. The germline CDR1 and CDR2 sequences are SGHRS and YFSETQ. CDR3 length: 14 amino acids. In DNA, the CDR3 is TGCGCCAGCAGCTTAGCGGGGGGGAACAATGAGCAGTTCTTC. Its protein product is CASSLAGGNNEQFF.

Sample share makes this clonotype medium-sized. The chain carries TRBV25-1 and TRBJ1-4; 8 nucleotides align to TRBD1. The length of the CDR3 is 15 residues. The trim removed 4 bases at V and 7 bases at J, leaving 8 bases unmatched. Germline values: CDR1 MGHDK, CDR2 SYGVNS. The chain's CDR3 is CASSAATGGFEKLFF. The CDR3 DNA is TGTGCCAGCAGTGCGGCTACAGGGGGGTTTGAAAAACTGTTTTTT.

In this sample, this clonotype turned up many times. The gene calls are TRBV5-4 and TRBJ1-4; D is uncertain. V was clipped by 4 bases and J by 8 bases, with 12 bases between them. This CDR3 has 13 amino acids. The V gene's germline CDR1 is SGHNT and CDR2 YYREEE (reference sequence). The CDR3 loop is CASSNKGTEKLFF. CDR3 DNA sequence: TGTGCCAGCAGCAACAAGGGAACGGAAAAACTGTTTTTT.

To note about this clonotype: At one end the junction does not follow the germline gene, possibly because of a read error. Written as DNA, the CDR3 is TGCAGTGCTAGAGACCCCTCGCGGTCGGCGGATAACACTGAAGCTTTCTTC. It is translated as CSARDPSRSADNTEAFF. The chain combines TRBV20-1 with TRBJ1-1; D not resolved. Germline V gene lookup returns CDR1 DFQATT and CDR2 SNEGSKA (reference sequence). The CDR3 spans 17 residues.

As to this clonotype: The junction departs from germline at one end; a sequencing error may be responsible. J is TRBJ2-1 and V is TRBV5-1; TRBD2 matches 8 bases. This CDR3 contains 15 residues. Per germline, CDR1 SGHRS and CDR2 YFSETQ. The CDR3 DNA reads as TGCGACAGCAGCTGGAGCGGGAGAGGCGACAATGAGCAGTTCTTC. Protein product: CDSSWSGRGDNEQFF.